This T cell receptor beta chain was identified during a study of blood T cell repertoires in COVID-19. For the study at large: Samples taken during acute and convalescent COVID-19 were collected in the United States, Italy and Spain. Sources were T cells, B-cell-depleted T cells, or PBMCs; the material itself was cDNA or gDNA.

Per the study methods: Estimation of nucleated cell counts was performed using reference gene primer amplification. The method was immunoSEQ multiplex PCR; TCRdb's version includes in-frame clones alone and lacks a portion of them. That table supplies the V and J calls and clone size; D and trimming were determined from the DNA. The table includes fewer than 60,000 clones, under 85% detected once. This CDR3 comprises 14 residues. The junction had 3 bases not matched to a gene; V was cut back by 5 bases and J by 2 bases. From germline, CDR1 is ENHRY and CDR2 SYGVKD. The genes are TRBV10-3 and TRBJ2-7, with 10 bases matching TRBD1. The receptor's source is a man in his fifties or sixties with acute or convalescent COVID-19. The material sequenced was peripheral blood. The CDR3 DNA sequence: TGTGCCATCAGTTTGGGGACAGGGGCCTACGAGCAGTACTTC. Translation: CAISLGTGAYEQYF.